One and the same sample provided the 5 T cell receptor beta chains below, sequenced in a study of cytomegalovirus exposure and HLA in healthy donors. Assay: immunoSEQ multiplex PCR; the TCRdb copy retains only in-frame clones and omits some. The table lists about 220,000 clones, roughly 84% of them singletons. Input material: PBMCs. Receptors originate from a woman aged 25 to 39 in good health and CMV-seropositive.

The CDR3 DNA reads as TGTGCCAGTACCATGGGGTACACAGGAGCCCGGGGCGGGGAGCTGTTTTTT. Translation: CASTMGYTGARGGELFF. This chain links TRBV19 with TRBJ2-2; D assignment may be TRBD1 or TRBD2 (5 bases each). The germline V gene has CDR1 LNHDA and CDR2 SQIVND (reference sequence). V lost 7 bases and J 7 bases, leaving 25 bases between the germline ends. The CDR3 totals 17 residues.

Concerning this clone itself: Its ends do not fully match the called genes, so a read error is possible. V and J are TRBV15 and TRBJ2-1, with 9 bases that match TRBD2. Germline-derived CDR1 and CDR2 are LNHNV and YYDKDF (reference sequence). There are 16 residues in the CDR3. The CDR3 here is CATSRDLAGKLNEQFF. The CDR3 DNA reads TGTGCCACCAGCCGAGATCTAGCGGGGAAACTCAATGAGCAGTTCTTC.

This clone was seen a few times. V usage is TRBV18 and J usage is TRBJ1-5, with a tentative D call TRBD1 (5 bases). CDR3 size: 13 residues. Trimming removed 4 bases from V and 8 bases from J, with 12 bases in between. CDR1 and CDR2 (germline): KGHSH, LQKENI. The DNA for the CDR3 is TGTGCCAGCTCACAAATGATCAGGGAGCCCCAGCATTTT. Its protein is CASSQMIREPQHF.

This rearrangement joins TRBV6-5 to TRBJ1-1; a possible D gene is TRBD1 (5 bases). In germline, CDR1 is MNHEY, CDR2 SVGAGI. The CDR3 totals 13 residues. V lost 6 bases to trimming and J lost 1 base, with 9 bases between them. CDR3 DNA sequence: TGTGCCAGCAGATCACAGGAGAACACTGAAGCTTTCTTT. This translates into CASRSQENTEAFF.

Here the CDR3 reads CASSRGTAVGTEAFF. CDR3 nucleotides: TGTGCCAGCAGTCGCGGGACGGCGGTGGGCACTGAAGCTTTCTTT. The V call is TRBV6-6, the J call TRBJ1-1, with D maybe TRBD1 (5 bases). Trimming pared 5 bases from V and 4 bases from J, leaving 17 bases between. The germline gives CDR1 MNHNY, CDR2 SVGAGI (reference sequence). This CDR3 has 15 residues.